This TCR beta chain was observed in a study of T cells after yellow fever vaccination. Study-wide context: SMART-Seq v4 Ultra Low Input handled preparation of low-cell-number fractions.

By 5'RACE template switching, TCR cDNA was produced, with a universal primer site and UMIs added in the process. MiXCR, applied by TCRdb to the 5' RACE reads, yields one record per CDR3 protein. This sample yields approximately 550,000 distinct CDR3 sequences, of which approximately 15% are seen a single time; more than 13% belongs to the top ten. CDR3 length: 15 amino acids. Trimming took off 1 base at V and 6 bases at J, with 14 bases between the two ends. CDR1 and CDR2 from the germline V gene are SGHTA and FQGNSA. This clonotype has only a few counts. The antigen is unknown. Findings and caveats of the study: The study re-detected most primary-vaccination clones after the booster (96% CD4, 88% CD8). Contamination of FACS-sorted repertoires by abundant clonotypes from the bulk population could occur.

This TCR derives from a man aged 30-40 years who received the YFV17D yellow fever vaccine. V and J are TRBV7-2 and TRBJ2-3; a weak D match, TRBD1 (5 bases). Sequencing used PBMCs, obtained on the day of the yellow fever booster vaccination. CDR3 in DNA: TGTGCCAGCAGCTTAGGGGGCGCCCTTCGGGATACGCAGTATTTT. Its protein product is CASSLGGALRDTQYF.